Listed below are T cell receptor beta chains from one sample, sequenced in a study of control samples from healthy donors and cancer patients. The protocol was immunoSEQ multiplex PCR, while the TCRdb copy is restricted to in-frame clones and leaves out a portion. This table holds approximately 86,000 clones, approximately 93% found once. Sequenced: blood. The receptors were gathered from a woman aged 25 to 45 in good health. The CDR3 runs from the conserved cysteine through the conserved F or W. Each record gives: D gene, V gene, CDR3 length, J gene, clone size, CDR3 DNA, CDR3 protein. A D gene is named only where the DNA matches it firmly. Rows may omit the clone size; those that give it use once, few, many or a size class.

d_call: TRBD1; v_call: TRBV27; cdr3_length: 14; j_call: TRBJ1-2; clone_size: NA; cdr3_nt: TGTGCCAGCAGCTCGGGACAGTATAACTATGGCTACACCTTC; cdr3_aa: CASSSGQYNYGYTF
d_call: NA; v_call: TRBV7-3; cdr3_length: 15; j_call: TRBJ2-2; clone_size: NA; cdr3_nt: TGTGCCAGCAGCTTATCTTGGGGGGACACCGGGGAGCTGTTTTTT; cdr3_aa: CASSLSWGDTGELFF
d_call: NA; v_call: TRBV3-1/TRBV3-2; cdr3_length: 15; j_call: TRBJ2-7; clone_size: NA; cdr3_nt: TGTGCCAGCAGCCAAGCGGCCGGGACACACTACGAGCAGTACTTC; cdr3_aa: CASSQAAGTHYEQYF
d_call: TRBD2; v_call: TRBV7-3; cdr3_length: 13; j_call: TRBJ2-1; clone_size: NA; cdr3_nt: TGTGCCAGCAGCATGAGCGGGAACAATGAGCAGTTCTTC; cdr3_aa: CASSMSGNNEQFF
d_call: TRBD1; v_call: TRBV3-1/TRBV3-2; cdr3_length: 14; j_call: TRBJ1-2; clone_size: NA; cdr3_nt: TGTGCCAGCAGTTCCGGAACAGGGGACTATGGCTACACCTTC; cdr3_aa: CASSSGTGDYGYTF
d_call: TRBD2; v_call: TRBV24-1; cdr3_length: 18; j_call: TRBJ2-1; clone_size: NA; cdr3_nt: TGTGCCACCCCTGCCGGGACTAGCGGTCTGAGCTCCTACAATGAGCAGTTCTTC; cdr3_aa: CATPAGTSGLSSYNEQFF
d_call: NA; v_call: TRBV28; cdr3_length: 12; j_call: TRBJ1-1; clone_size: once; cdr3_nt: TGTGCCAGCAGTTTATCCAACACTGAAGCTTTCTTT; cdr3_aa: CASSLSNTEAFF
d_call: NA; v_call: TRBV6-2/TRBV6-3; cdr3_length: 15; j_call: TRBJ2-4; clone_size: NA; cdr3_nt: TGTGCCAGCAGTAAAGGACGCCTAGCCAAAAACATTCAGTACTTC; cdr3_aa: CASSKGRLAKNIQYF
d_call: NA; v_call: TRBV5-1; cdr3_length: 15; j_call: TRBJ2-5; clone_size: once; cdr3_nt: TGCGCCAGCAGCCCAGGTTCGACAGGTCAAGAGACCCAGTACTTC; cdr3_aa: CASSPGSTGQETQYF
d_call: NA; v_call: TRBV5-1; cdr3_length: 13; j_call: TRBJ2-3; clone_size: NA; cdr3_nt: TGCGCCAGCAGCGGGGGACTCCTTGATACGCAGTATTTT; cdr3_aa: CASSGGLLDTQYF
d_call: TRBD2; v_call: TRBV10-3; cdr3_length: 16; j_call: TRBJ2-1; clone_size: NA; cdr3_nt: TGTGCCATCAGTGAAATCTACGGGAGGGTTCTCGATGAGCAGTTCTTC; cdr3_aa: CAISEIYGRVLDEQFF
d_call: NA; v_call: TRBV27; cdr3_length: 19; j_call: TRBJ2-1; clone_size: NA; cdr3_nt: TGTGCCAGCAGACTACGGGACAGGGTGACTAGCGGGCCGGGGTATGAGCAGTTCTTC; cdr3_aa: CASRLRDRVTSGPGYEQFF
d_call: NA; v_call: TRBV12-3/TRBV12-4; cdr3_length: 13; j_call: TRBJ2-5; clone_size: NA; cdr3_nt: TGTGCCAGCAGTTTAAGGGGGATAGAGACCCAGTACTTC; cdr3_aa: CASSLRGIETQYF
d_call: NA; v_call: TRBV6-1; cdr3_length: 17; j_call: TRBJ1-5; clone_size: NA; cdr3_nt: TGTGCCAGCAGTGCCATTAGCCTCGGACAGTACAATCAGCCCCAGCATTTT; cdr3_aa: CASSAISLGQYNQPQHF
d_call: TRBD1; v_call: TRBV7-9; cdr3_length: 15; j_call: TRBJ2-4; clone_size: NA; cdr3_nt: TGTGCCAGCAGCTCCCCGGGACAGGGGGCGCCGGTGAGGTACTTC; cdr3_aa: CASSSPGQGAPVRYF
d_call: TRBD1; v_call: TRBV5-1; cdr3_length: 16; j_call: TRBJ2-1; clone_size: NA; cdr3_nt: TGCGCCAGCAGCTTGGGCCTTGGGACAGTACCCAATGAGCAGTTCTTC; cdr3_aa: CASSLGLGTVPNEQFF
d_call: NA; v_call: TRBV2; cdr3_length: 16; j_call: TRBJ1-3; clone_size: NA; cdr3_nt: TGTGCCAGCAGTATTCGAGGGACCAACTCTGGAAACACCATATATTTT; cdr3_aa: CASSIRGTNSGNTIYF
d_call: NA; v_call: TRBV27; cdr3_length: 12; j_call: TRBJ1-2; clone_size: NA; cdr3_nt: TGTGCCAGCAGTTCTCATTTCGCGGGCTACACCTTC; cdr3_aa: CASSSHFAGYTF
d_call: TRBD1; v_call: TRBV5-1; cdr3_length: 18; j_call: TRBJ2-1; clone_size: NA; cdr3_nt: TGCGCCAGCAGCTCCACCTCGGGACAGGGAGGGGGGCACAATGAGCAGTTCTTC; cdr3_aa: CASSSTSGQGGGHNEQFF
d_call: NA; v_call: TRBV4-1; cdr3_length: 15; j_call: TRBJ2-7; clone_size: few; cdr3_nt: TGCGCCAGCAGTCGTACTATGCAAGGGGCCTACGAGCAGTACTTC; cdr3_aa: CASSRTMQGAYEQYF
d_call: NA; v_call: TRBV25-1; cdr3_length: 16; j_call: TRBJ1-3; clone_size: NA; cdr3_nt: TGTGCCAGCAGTGGATATTGGCAGTCCTCTGGAAACACCATATATTTT; cdr3_aa: CASSGYWQSSGNTIYF
d_call: NA; v_call: TRBV5-1; cdr3_length: 15; j_call: TRBJ1-5; clone_size: NA; cdr3_nt: TGCGCCAGCAGCTTGGCGGGGGCGAGCAATCAGCCCCAGCATTTT; cdr3_aa: CASSLAGASNQPQHF
d_call: NA; v_call: TRBV11-2; cdr3_length: 15; j_call: TRBJ2-7; clone_size: NA; cdr3_nt: TGTGCCAGCAGCTTAGGGGACGGCCCGGGGCTCGAGCAGTACTTC; cdr3_aa: CASSLGDGPGLEQYF
d_call: NA; v_call: TRBV3-1/TRBV3-2; cdr3_length: 16; j_call: TRBJ1-1; clone_size: NA; cdr3_nt: TGTGCCAGCAGCCCTAGGCGGGGCCCACGGGGGGCTGAAGCTTTCTTT; cdr3_aa: CASSPRRGPRGAEAFF
d_call: TRBD1; v_call: TRBV29-1; cdr3_length: 13; j_call: TRBJ2-2; clone_size: many; cdr3_nt: TGCAGCGCAAACACAGGGGACACCGGGGAGCTGTTTTTT; cdr3_aa: CSANTGDTGELFF
d_call: NA; v_call: TRBV3-1/TRBV3-2; cdr3_length: 15; j_call: TRBJ1-6; clone_size: NA; cdr3_nt: TGTGCCAGCAGCCCCTATGGGGGGGTTTCGGCACCCCTCCACTTT; cdr3_aa: CASSPYGGVSAPLHF
d_call: NA; v_call: TRBV29-1; cdr3_length: 15; j_call: TRBJ2-2; clone_size: once; cdr3_nt: TGCAGCGTTGTAATGGGGGCGTCGAGAACCGGGGAGCTGTTTTTT; cdr3_aa: CSVVMGASRTGELFF
d_call: TRBD2; v_call: TRBV27; cdr3_length: 17; j_call: TRBJ2-2; clone_size: NA; cdr3_nt: TGTGCCAGCAGTCCGTCCGGCGGGAGTAGGGGCGCCGGGGAGCTGTTTTTT; cdr3_aa: CASSPSGGSRGAGELFF
d_call: TRBD2; v_call: TRBV7-3; cdr3_length: 15; j_call: TRBJ2-7; clone_size: NA; cdr3_nt: TGTGCCAGCAGCTTAAGTCCAACTAGCGGGGGTGAGCAGTACTTC; cdr3_aa: CASSLSPTSGGEQYF
d_call: NA; v_call: TRBV18; cdr3_length: 14; j_call: TRBJ1-4; clone_size: NA; cdr3_nt: TGTGCCAGTAAGCCCCGGGCCGAGGGTGAAAAACTGTTTTTT; cdr3_aa: CASKPRAEGEKLFF
d_call: TRBD1; v_call: TRBV2; cdr3_length: 14; j_call: TRBJ1-5; clone_size: NA; cdr3_nt: TGTGCCAGTACCGGGACAGGGAATGATCAGCCCCAGCATTTT; cdr3_aa: CASTGTGNDQPQHF
d_call: NA; v_call: TRBV27; cdr3_length: 13; j_call: TRBJ1-2; clone_size: NA; cdr3_nt: TGTGCCAGCAGTTTGAGGGACGGGCGGGGCTACACCTTC; cdr3_aa: CASSLRDGRGYTF
d_call: NA; v_call: TRBV6-6; cdr3_length: 15; j_call: TRBJ1-5; clone_size: NA; cdr3_nt: TGTGCCAGCAGTTACCCGGGACGGGTGAATCAGCCCCAGCATTTT; cdr3_aa: CASSYPGRVNQPQHF
d_call: NA; v_call: TRBV24-1; cdr3_length: 16; j_call: TRBJ1-4; clone_size: NA; cdr3_nt: TGTGCCACCCCGATCCCCTACAGGACAACTAATGAAAAACTGTTTTTT; cdr3_aa: CATPIPYRTTNEKLFF
d_call: NA; v_call: TRBV4-1; cdr3_length: 15; j_call: TRBJ1-2; clone_size: NA; cdr3_nt: TGCGCCAGCAGCCCCCGGGACAAGGGAGGCTATGGCTACACCTTC; cdr3_aa: CASSPRDKGGYGYTF
d_call: NA; v_call: TRBV7-9; cdr3_length: 12; j_call: TRBJ2-1; clone_size: NA; cdr3_nt: TGTGCCAGCAGCTTTCGGACCGATGAGCAGTTCTTC; cdr3_aa: CASSFRTDEQFF